A selection of T cell receptor beta chains follows, all from one sample in a study of cytomegalovirus exposure and HLA in healthy donors. The repertoire was sequenced with immunoSEQ multiplex PCR; TCRdb's copy has only in-frame clones and lacks some. The table records about 200,000 clones, around 81% of them present only once. What was sequenced was PBMCs. The origin of the receptors is a man aged 18 to 29 in good health and CMV-seronegative. The CDR3 runs from the conserved cysteine through the conserved F or W. The D gene is left open where the match is weak. Clone size is shown for a subset of rows, as once, few, many or a class of expanded clone.

V: TRBV4-3; D: NA; J: TRBJ2-7; size: NA; CDR3: CASSQDPGYSYEQYF; DNA: TGCGCCAGCAGCCAAGATCCGGGGTACTCCTACGAGCAGTACTTC
V: TRBV9; D: TRBD2; J: TRBJ2-1; size: NA; CDR3: CASSVGGGSYNEQFF; DNA: TGTGCCAGCAGCGTGGGGGGGGGAAGCTACAATGAGCAGTTCTTC
V: TRBV19; D: NA; J: TRBJ2-1; size: NA; CDR3: CASSVGAHEQFF; DNA: TGTGCCAGTAGTGTGGGGGCCCATGAGCAGTTCTTC
V: TRBV4-3; D: NA; J: TRBJ2-3; size: NA; CDR3: CASSQDPQVDTQYF; DNA: TGCGCCAGCAGCCAAGATCCACAGGTCGATACGCAGTATTTT
V: TRBV7-8; D: NA; J: TRBJ2-7; size: NA; CDR3: CASSLDVPGEGEQYF; DNA: TGTGCCAGCAGCTTAGATGTTCCAGGGGAGGGCGAGCAGTACTTC
V: TRBV2; D: TRBD2; J: TRBJ2-1; size: NA; CDR3: CAKGVSGIYEQFF; DNA: TGTGCCAAAGGAGTTAGCGGGATCTATGAGCAGTTCTTC
V: TRBV13; D: NA; J: TRBJ2-1; size: NA; CDR3: CASRGQSSYNEQFF; DNA: TGTGCCAGCAGGGGACAAAGCTCCTACAATGAGCAGTTCTTC
V: TRBV6-6; D: NA; J: TRBJ1-2; size: NA; CDR3: CASSYLTGKGYGYTF; DNA: TGTGCCAGCAGTTACCTGACAGGAAAAGGCTATGGCTACACCTTC
V: TRBV9; D: NA; J: TRBJ2-2; size: NA; CDR3: CASSVGSSRGDGELFF; DNA: TGTGCCAGCAGCGTAGGATCTAGCCGGGGAGATGGGGAGCTGTTTTTT
V: TRBV2; D: NA; J: TRBJ2-1; size: NA; CDR3: CASSEDSNEQFF; DNA: TGTGCCAGCAGTGAGGACAGTAATGAGCAGTTCTTC
V: TRBV30; D: NA; J: TRBJ1-5; size: NA; CDR3: CAWSVANGIDQPQHF; DNA: TGTGCCTGGAGTGTGGCCAACGGGATTGATCAGCCCCAGCATTTT
V: TRBV14; D: NA; J: TRBJ2-1; size: NA; CDR3: CASSHADFYNEQFF; DNA: TGTGCCAGCAGCCATGCGGATTTCTACAATGAGCAGTTCTTC
V: TRBV19; D: TRBD1; J: TRBJ2-1; size: NA; CDR3: CASKPPGTGGAQEQFF; DNA: TGTGCCAGCAAACCCCCCGGGACAGGGGGCGCGCAGGAGCAGTTCTTC
V: TRBV2; D: NA; J: TRBJ2-3; size: NA; CDR3: CASRQGFLVTDTQYF; DNA: TGTGCCAGCAGGCAGGGTTTTTTAGTTACAGATACGCAGTATTTT
V: TRBV5-1; D: TRBD2; J: TRBJ2-1; size: NA; CDR3: CADGPPAGVSVNEQFF; DNA: TGCGCCGATGGGCCCCCGGCGGGAGTTTCTGTCAATGAGCAGTTCTTC
V: TRBV4-3; D: TRBD1; J: TRBJ2-2; size: few; CDR3: CASSARAGGADGELFF; DNA: TGCGCCAGCAGCGCTCGGGCAGGGGGCGCAGACGGGGAGCTGTTTTTT
V: TRBV10-3; D: NA; J: TRBJ2-2; size: NA; CDR3: CATTSGGNTGELFF; DNA: TGTGCCACAACCTCGGGCGGGAATACCGGGGAGCTGTTTTTT
V: TRBV18; D: TRBD2; J: TRBJ2-1; size: few; CDR3: CASSPPGGRDEQFF; DNA: TGTGCCAGCTCACCTCCCGGCGGGAGGGATGAGCAGTTCTTC
V: TRBV5-1; D: TRBD1; J: TRBJ1-3; size: NA; CDR3: CASSVSGTAYSGNTIYF; DNA: TGCGCCAGCAGCGTATCCGGGACAGCTTACTCTGGAAACACCATATATTTT
V: TRBV30; D: NA; J: TRBJ1-3; size: few; CDR3: CAWSVSVNTIYF; DNA: TGTGCCTGGAGTGTATCGGTAAACACCATATATTTT
V: TRBV9; D: NA; J: TRBJ1-1; size: NA; CDR3: CASSVGQGTEAFF; DNA: TGTGCCAGCAGCGTAGGTCAGGGCACTGAAGCTTTCTTT
V: TRBV28; D: TRBD2; J: TRBJ2-7; size: NA; CDR3: CASSLRNLSGRGGEQYF; DNA: TGTGCCAGCAGTTTACGCAACCTTAGCGGGAGGGGCGGCGAGCAGTACTTC
V: TRBV27; D: NA; J: TRBJ2-3; size: NA; CDR3: CASRRSGDTQYF; DNA: TGTGCCAGCAGGCGGTCTGGAGATACGCAGTATTTT
V: TRBV27; D: TRBD1; J: TRBJ1-1; size: NA; CDR3: CASSDPGTGVIEAFF; DNA: TGTGCCAGCAGTGACCCCGGGACAGGGGTAATTGAAGCTTTCTTT